The 17 T cell receptor beta chains presented below share a single source sample, sequenced in a study of human T cells and chemical hapten exposure. From the RACE reads, TCRdb called clonotypes with MiXCR, one entry per CDR3 protein. Of tens of thousands of distinct CDR3 sequences listed, around 11% are singletons. Noted time point: patch test 1, 2 weeks after DPC sensitization. As for treatment: therapeutic diphenylcyclopropenone sensitization with weekly scalp DPC. Sequences were derived from whole blood, sampled in connection with sensitization to the hapten diphenylcyclopropenone (DPC). The receptors stem from a woman aged 60-75 years with alopecia areata. Some clones in this sample may be carry-over from other donors' samples.

This clonotype was counted many times. The chain carries TRBV6-6 and TRBJ1-2; a possible D gene is TRBD1 (5 bases). The CDR3 extends over 16 amino acids. The V end was cut by 0 bases, the J end by 0 bases, with 11 bases between. Germline V gene data show CDR1 as MNHNY and CDR2 as SVGAGI (reference sequence). CDR3 DNA sequence: TGTGCCAGCAGTTACTCGCAGGGCTCGGCTAACTATGGCTACACCTTC. Protein: CASSYSQGSANYGYTF.

This clonotype was recorded at least ten times. The chain combines TRBV6-2 or TRBV6-3 with TRBJ2-5; D not certain. The CDR3 is made up of 12 amino acids. The germline gives CDR1 MNHEY, CDR2 SVGEGT. Trimming removed 2 bases from V and 0 bases from J, with 1 base in between. The CDR3, as DNA: TGTGCCAGCAGTTACCACCAAGAGACCCAGTACTTC. It codes for CASSYHQETQYF.

This clonotype was found many times. The rearrangement links TRBV18 to TRBJ1-4, with D possibly matching TRBD1 (5 bases). Germline CDR1 and CDR2: KGHSH and LQKENI. V lost 2 bases to trimming and J lost 2 bases, with 12 bases between them. The CDR3 spans 16 residues. CDR3 nucleotides: TGTGCCAGCTCACCATCCAGGGCGAGCACTAATGAAAAACTGTTTTTT. Translation gives CASSPSRASTNEKLFF.

V and J are TRBV7-9 and TRBJ1-6; weak D call: TRBD1 (6 bases). The length of the CDR3 is 17 residues. The germline V and J ends were trimmed by 5 bases and 0 bases, with 14 bases remaining between them. From germline, CDR1 is SEHNR and CDR2 FQNEAQ (reference sequence). The CDR3 protein is CASSEGQKSSYNSPLHF. As DNA, the CDR3 is TGTGCCAGCAGCGAAGGACAGAAGAGCTCCTATAATTCACCCCTCCACTTT.

The rearrangement links TRBV15 to TRBJ2-3; TRBD1 agrees at 7 bases. The germline CDR1 and CDR2 sequences are LNHNV and YYDKDF (reference sequence). The trim removed 4 bases at V and 7 bases at J, leaving 2 bases unmatched. CDR3 length: 12 amino acids. The DNA of the CDR3 is TGTGCCACCAGCACGGGACAGTATACGCAGTATTTT. Amino acid sequence: CATSTGQYTQYF. Using reference TRBV15 and TRBJ2-3 for the parts outside the CDR3, the full variable domain is DAMVIQNPRYQVTQFGKPVTLSCSQTLNHNVMYWYQQKSSQAPKLLFHYYDKDFNNEADTPDNFQSRRPNTSFCFLDIRSPGLGDTAMYLCATSTGQYTQYFGPGTRLTVL.

The chain recombines TRBV27 with TRBJ1-4; D ambiguous. V was cut by 11 bases and J by 8 bases, with 15 bases left in between. The CDR3 covers 12 residues. Germline V gene data show CDR1 as MNHEY and CDR2 as SMNVEV (reference sequence). This chain's CDR3 is CAGKREDEKLFF. CDR3 sequence (DNA): TGTGCCGGGAAAAGGGAGGACGAAAAACTGTTTTTT.

This clonotype was seen only a few times. This sequence joins TRBV18 and TRBJ1-2; tentative D call: TRBD1 (5 bases). The germline V and J ends were trimmed by 0 bases and 4 bases, with 9 bases remaining between them. The CDR3 spans 14 residues. CDR1 and CDR2 (germline): KGHSH, LQKENI. The CDR3 DNA follows: TGTGCCAGCTCACCACCGAGCCAGGGCTATGGCTACACCTTC. Protein sequence: CASSPPSQGYGYTF.

The chain has TRBV7-2 and TRBJ1-1; TRBD1 agrees at 8 bases. The CDR3 has 18 amino acids. Germline V gene lookup returns CDR1 SGHTA and CDR2 FQGNSA. V trimming: 1 base; J trimming: 5 bases; junction bases outside the gene matches: 15. This chain's CDR3 is CASSLVVTRQGAGTEAFF. For the CDR3, the DNA is TGTGCCAGCAGCTTAGTGGTTACGCGGCAGGGGGCCGGAACTGAAGCTTTCTTT.

The CDR3, as DNA: TGTGCCTGGAGTGTGGGAGGAGATACGCAGTATTTT. Translating it yields CAWSVGGDTQYF. This sequence joins TRBV30 and TRBJ2-3; perhaps TRBD2 as D (6 bases). Germline loops: CDR1 GTSNPN, CDR2 SVGIG (reference sequence). The CDR3 has 12 amino acids. The V end lost 0 bases, the J end lost 5 bases, and 6 bases lay between the germline ends.

The V gene is TRBV4-1, the J gene TRBJ2-1; 9 bases align to TRBD1. The J segment lost 9 bases and the V segment lost 2 bases, leaving 5 bases of the junction unmatched. This CDR3 contains 14 residues. Per the germline V gene, CDR1 is MGHRA and CDR2 is YSYEKL. CDR3 protein: CASSQTTGGFEQFF. In nucleotides, the CDR3 is TGCGCCAGCAGCCAAACCACAGGGGGCTTTGAGCAGTTCTTC.

In its sample, this clonotype was seen many times. The chain employs TRBV12-5 and TRBJ1-5, with no clear D. V was trimmed by 0 bases and J by 4 bases, leaving 13 bases between them. CDR1 and CDR2 from the germline V gene are LGHNT and FRNRAP. The length of the CDR3 is 16 residues. The CDR3 DNA is TGTGCTAGTGGTTTGGTAACGGGAGAACTGAATCAGCCCCAGCATTTT. Its protein is CASGLVTGELNQPQHF.

This clonotype occurred many times. This sequence joins TRBV5-5 and TRBJ1-2, with 7 bases matching TRBD1. The germline V gene encodes CDR1 SGHKS and CDR2 YYEKEE (reference sequence). This CDR3 has 14 residues. V dropped 5 bases and J dropped 5; count of bases not matched to a gene: 9. CDR3 protein: CASSFSGTEYGYTF. The CDR3 DNA sequence: TGTGCCAGCAGTTTCTCCGGGACAGAGTATGGCTACACCTTC.

The sample holds a few counts of this clonotype. The V call is TRBV6-5, the J call TRBJ2-2, with D tentatively TRBD1 (6 bases). CDR1 is MNHEY and CDR2 is SVGAGI in the germline V gene. V was cut by 2 bases and J by 1 base, with 14 bases left in between. CDR3 length: 17 residues. DNA of the CDR3: TGTGCCAGCAGTTACCTCCGGGACACCCGGAACACCGGGGAGCTGTTTTTT. Residues: CASSYLRDTRNTGELFF.

This clonotype has at least ten counts. The V and J genes are TRBV9 and TRBJ2-5, with D maybe TRBD1 (6 bases). Trimming cost V 0 bases and J 1 base, with 10 bases left between them. The CDR3 contains 15 residues. Germline V CDR1 and CDR2: SGDLS, YYNGEE. CDR3 region: CASSVEDSRQETQYF. The DNA for the CDR3 is TGTGCCAGCAGCGTAGAGGACAGCCGCCAAGAGACCCAGTACTTC. The full variable domain, rest sourced from reference TRBV9 and TRBJ2-5, is DSGVTQTPKHLITATGQRVTLRCSPRSGDLSVYWYQQSLDQGLQFLIQYYNGEERAKGNILERFSAQQFPDLHSELNLSSLELGDSALYFCASSVEDSRQETQYFGPGTRLLVL.

This rearrangement joins TRBV11-2 to TRBJ1-4, with D possibly being TRBD1 (6 bases). V was trimmed by 7 bases and J by 6 bases, leaving 15 bases between them. CDR1 and CDR2 (germline): SGHAT, FQNNGV. CDR3 length equals 14 residues. The CDR3: CASNYLGQYEKLFF. The DNA for the CDR3 is TGTGCCAGCAACTACCTCGGACAGTATGAAAAACTGTTTTTT.

This clonotype was picked up many times. The chain combines TRBV11-2 with TRBJ1-1; D perhaps matches TRBD1 (5 bases). V was cut by 2 bases and J by 0 bases, with 10 bases left in between. Germline V CDR1 and CDR2: SGHAT, FQNNGV. The CDR3 consists of 15 residues. The CDR3: CASSLQGPMNTEAFF. For the CDR3, the DNA is TGTGCCAGCAGCTTACAGGGACCCATGAACACTGAAGCTTTCTTT.

This clonotype was seen a handful of times. The rearrangement joins TRBV20-1 to TRBJ1-4, with D possibly being TRBD1 (6 bases). The V end lost 5 bases, the J end lost 3 bases, and 13 bases lay between the germline ends. This CDR3 comprises 14 residues. Germline lookup yields CDR1 DFQATT and CDR2 SNEGSKA (reference sequence). CDR3 DNA: TGCAGTGCTCGTAGGGGGGGGCCTAATGAAAAACTGTTTTTT. The encoded protein is CSARRGGPNEKLFF.